These 7 T cell receptor beta chains were all obtained from the same sample, sequenced in a study of technical replicates of blood from a few donors (dated by TCRdb to about 2017). Receptors were amplified or captured by the immunoSEQ multiplex PCR assay. TCRdb carries this immuneACCESS record with in-frame sequences only. Its versions omit some clonotypes, under half of them owing to an unresolved V gene in the studies checked, with the rest unexplained. For this sample the table gives nearly 80,000 clones, of which around 96% were detected only once. The ten largest clones add up to roughly 0.35% of the sample. The material sequenced was T cells isolated from PBMCs. These receptors were taken from a human donor in good health.

The rearrangement links TRBV30 to TRBJ2-7; a weak D match, TRBD2 (6 bases). The CDR3 runs to 15 residues. Germline V gene lookup returns CDR1 GTSNPN and CDR2 SVGIG (reference sequence). With 5 bases removed from V and 2 bases from J, the gap between germline ends came to 19 bases. CDR3 nucleotides: TGTGCCTGGTACAATCTCAGGGAGGTACCCTACGAGCAGTACTTC. Protein product: CAWYNLREVPYEQYF. The complete variable domain, with remaining parts taken from reference TRBV30 and TRBJ2-7, reads SQTIHQWPATLVQPVGSPLSLECTVEGTSNPNLYWYRQAAGRGLQLLFYSVGIGQISSEVPQNLSASRPQDRQFILSSKKLLLSDSGFYLCAWYNLREVPYEQYFGPGTRLTVT.

This clone was observed a single time. The J gene is TRBJ2-2, the V gene TRBV10-3; no firm D call. Germline CDR1 and CDR2: ENHRY and SYGVKD. Trimming pared 4 bases from V and 0 bases from J, leaving 6 bases between. The CDR3 loop spans 14 amino acids. CDR3 DNA: TGTGCCATCAGTGGGGCAACGAACACCGGGGAGCTGTTTTTT. Amino acids: CAISGATNTGELFF.

J is TRBJ1-1 and V is TRBV30; the D gene is possibly TRBD1 (5 bases). V was cut by 1 base and J by 6 bases, with 9 bases left in between. The CDR3 has 12 amino acids. Per the germline V gene, CDR1 is GTSNPN and CDR2 is SVGIG (reference sequence). The CDR3 bases are TGTGCCTGGAGTGACCGGGGGTCTGAAGCTTTCTTT. As protein: CAWSDRGSEAFF.

The J gene is TRBJ1-4, the V gene TRBV30; D is perhaps TRBD1 (5 bases). This CDR3 contains 12 residues. Germline V gene data show CDR1 as GTSNPN and CDR2 as SVGIG (reference sequence). V lost 2 bases and J lost 7, with 8 bases in between. CDR3 in DNA: TGTGCCTGGAGTAAGGGGATTGAAAAACTGTTTTTT. As protein: CAWSKGIEKLFF.

The J gene is TRBJ1-1, the V gene TRBV30; D is perhaps TRBD1 (5 bases). The CDR3 runs 11 residues. The germline CDR1 and CDR2 sequences are GTSNPN and SVGIG (reference sequence). Trimming left V 7 bases short and J 6 bases short, with 12 bases between. The CDR3, as DNA: TGTGCCTCTGAGGACACCTCTGAAGCTTTCTTT. Protein: CASEDTSEAFF.

This clone was detected once. The chain links TRBV6-5 to TRBJ2-2; tentative D call: TRBD1 (5 bases). Germline CDR1 reads MNHEY; CDR2 reads SVGAGI. This CDR3 is 15 amino acids long. The V and J ends lost 0 bases and 2 bases respectively, with 7 bases between them. CDR3 DNA: TGTGCCAGCAGTTACTCGCAGGGAAACACCGGGGAGCTGTTTTTT. It encodes CASSYSQGNTGELFF.

The chain employs TRBV5-6 and TRBJ1-1, with TRBD1 identical over 8 bases. Trimming took 5 bases from V and 6 from J; bases not matched to a gene: 3. The CDR3 spans 12 residues. Germline lookup yields CDR1 SGHDT and CDR2 YYEEEE. The CDR3 region is CASSRTGSEAFF. The CDR3 DNA reads TGTGCCAGCAGTCGGACAGGGTCTGAAGCTTTCTTT. The variable domain in full, completed from reference TRBV5-6 and TRBJ1-1, reads DAGVTQSPTHLIKTRGQQVTLRCSPKSGHDTVSWYQQALGQGPQFIFQYYEEEERQRGNFPDRFSGHQFPNYSSELNVNALLLGDSALYLCASSRTGSEAFFGQGTRLTVV.